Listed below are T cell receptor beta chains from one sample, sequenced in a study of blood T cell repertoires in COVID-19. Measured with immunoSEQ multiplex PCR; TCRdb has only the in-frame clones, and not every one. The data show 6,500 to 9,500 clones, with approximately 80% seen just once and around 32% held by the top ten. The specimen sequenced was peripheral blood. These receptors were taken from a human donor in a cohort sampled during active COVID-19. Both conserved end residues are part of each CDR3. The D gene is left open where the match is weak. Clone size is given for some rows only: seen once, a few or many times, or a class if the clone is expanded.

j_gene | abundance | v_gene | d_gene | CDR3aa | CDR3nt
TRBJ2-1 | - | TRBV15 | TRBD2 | CATSRDLYSGRVNEQFF | TGTGCCACCAGCAGAGATCTCTATAGCGGGAGGGTCAATGAGCAGTTCTTC
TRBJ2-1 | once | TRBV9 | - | CASSAPLESLYNEQFF | TGTGCCAGCAGCGCCCCCCTAGAGAGCCTCTACAATGAGCAGTTCTTC
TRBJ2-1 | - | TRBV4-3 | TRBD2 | CASSQGISGGAYNEQFF | TGCGCCAGCAGCCAAGGTATTAGCGGGGGGGCCTACAATGAGCAGTTCTTC
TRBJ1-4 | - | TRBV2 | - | CASSVQGPKRGEKLFF | TGTGCCAGCAGTGTTCAGGGCCCGAAACGTGGTGAAAAACTGTTTTTT
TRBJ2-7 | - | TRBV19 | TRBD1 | CASSQGALNEQYF | TGTGCCAGCTCCCAGGGGGCTTTAAACGAGCAGTACTTC
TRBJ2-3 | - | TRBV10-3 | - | CAIKELRETDTQYF | TGTGCCATCAAAGAACTCCGAGAGACAGATACGCAGTATTTT
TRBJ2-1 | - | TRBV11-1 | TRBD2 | CASSSWTSGGSNEQFF | TGTGCCAGCAGCTCCTGGACTAGCGGGGGAAGCAATGAGCAGTTCTTC
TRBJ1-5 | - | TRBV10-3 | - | CAISASGRLQPQHF | TGTGCCATCAGTGCTTCAGGGAGGCTACAGCCCCAGCATTTT
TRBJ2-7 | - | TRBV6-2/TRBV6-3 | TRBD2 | CASSYRTSGGAYEQYF | TGTGCCAGCAGTTACAGGACTAGCGGGGGGGCCTACGAGCAGTACTTC
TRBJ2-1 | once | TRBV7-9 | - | CASSWRGPREEQFF | TGTGCCAGCAGCTGGAGGGGGCCCCGGGAAGAGCAGTTCTTC
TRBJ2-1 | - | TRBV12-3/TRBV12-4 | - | CASSYLLNNEQFF | TGTGCCAGCAGTTATCTGCTAAACAATGAGCAGTTCTTC
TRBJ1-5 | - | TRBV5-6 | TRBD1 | CASSPRQGAEDQPQHF | TGTGCCAGCAGCCCTCGACAGGGGGCAGAGGATCAGCCCCAGCATTTT
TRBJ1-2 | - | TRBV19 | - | CASSIGPIGSNYGYTF | TGTGCCAGTAGTATAGGTCCGATAGGGAGTAACTATGGCTACACCTTC
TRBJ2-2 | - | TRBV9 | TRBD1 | CASSFVPGQGTGELFF | TGTGCCAGCAGCTTCGTCCCGGGACAGGGGACCGGGGAGCTGTTTTTT
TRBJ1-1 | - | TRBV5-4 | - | CATSLEFVNTEAFF | TGTGCCACCTCACTGGAGTTCGTGAACACTGAAGCTTTCTTT